Shown below are 4 T cell receptor beta chains from a single sample sequenced in a study of the immune and genomic landscape of osteosarcoma. Here immunoSEQ multiplex PCR was the method, and the copy in TCRdb shows in-frame clones only, minus some. The table includes around 400 clones, 83% detected once. The material sequenced was tumor tissue from a local recurrence in the humerus. The origin of the receptors is a woman under 30 with osteosarcoma.

The gene calls are TRBV28 and TRBJ2-5, with 11 bases matching TRBD1. CDR1 is MDHEN and CDR2 is SYDVKM in the germline V gene. The CDR3 length is 15 residues. Trimming at V came to 5 bases and at J to 4 bases, leaving 6 bases not matched to a gene. The CDR3 spells CASSGAGTGGETQYF. CDR3 DNA sequence: TGTGCCAGCAGTGGCGCCGGGACAGGGGGAGAGACCCAGTACTTC.

The V call is TRBV7-7, the J call TRBJ2-3; D call uncertain. The germline V gene has CDR1 SSHAT and CDR2 FNYEAQ (reference sequence). Trimming took off 5 bases at V and 5 bases at J, with 14 bases between the two ends. This CDR3 has 14 residues. CDR3 nucleotides: TGTGCCAGCAGCCTCGGGCTTGCTGGAGATACGCAGTATTTT. It codes for CASSLGLAGDTQYF.

The V call is TRBV6-5, the J call TRBJ1-4, with D possibly matching TRBD1 (5 bases). From germline, CDR1 is MNHEY and CDR2 SVGAGI. V was cut by 0 bases and J by 4 bases, with 6 bases left in between. This CDR3 has 14 residues. CDR3 protein: CASSYSRDNEKLFF. CDR3 nucleotide sequence: TGTGCCAGCAGTTACTCCAGGGATAATGAAAAACTGTTTTTT.

This clone has only a few counts. The V call is TRBV2, the J call TRBJ2-4; D possibly corresponds to TRBD2 (6 bases). CDR1 and CDR2 (germline): SNHLY, FYNNEI. CDR3 length: 16 amino acids. The V end was cut by 4 bases, the J end by 0 bases, with 13 bases between. CDR3 loop: CASSGERVLAKNIQYF. The CDR3, as DNA: TGTGCCAGCAGTGGGGAGCGGGTGCTAGCCAAAAACATTCAGTACTTC.